These 31 T cell receptor beta chains share one sample of origin, sequenced in a study of Ad26.COV2.S vaccination and SARS-CoV-2 variants. Sequenced by immunoSEQ multiplex PCR; TCRdb stores in-frame clones only, minus some. The sample has about half a million clones, 89% seen once. The treatment here: over 15 received Ad26.COV2.S at low or high dose, single or two shots; about 5 received placebo; per-sample allocation not given. Vaccine and placebo recipients were sampled on day 63 after the first injection. The sample here was peripheral blood, taken in a trial of Ad26.COV2.S vaccine versus placebo. The receptor set was obtained from a person aged 18-60 years who received the Ad26.COV2.S COVID-19 vaccine or a placebo.

The chain carries TRBV3-1 (or the pseudogene TRBV3-2) and TRBJ2-1; 7 bases line up with TRBD1. Germline CDR1 and CDR2: LGHDT and YNNKEL (reference sequence). The CDR3 loop spans 16 amino acids. The V gene end was trimmed by 0 bases and the J gene end by 2 bases; junction bases not matched to a gene: 4. The CDR3 bases are TGTGCCAGCAGCCAAGATAGGGACAGACCCTACAATGAGCAGTTCTTC. Translating gives CASSQDRDRPYNEQFF.

The rearrangement links TRBV4-1 to TRBJ1-2; D is possibly TRBD1 (6 bases). Trimming pared 1 base from V and 4 bases from J, leaving 10 bases between. Germline V lookup: CDR1 MGHRA, CDR2 YSYEKL. The CDR3 is made up of 14 amino acids. The CDR3 loop reads CASSQVPGVYGYTF. The CDR3 bases are TGCGCCAGCAGCCAAGTGCCAGGGGTCTATGGCTACACCTTC.

The chain combines TRBV6-1 with TRBJ2-7; TRBD1 is a possible D gene (6 bases). The germline V and J ends were trimmed by 1 base and 2 bases, with 6 bases remaining between them. The CDR3 loop spans 13 amino acids. Germline V gene sequence: CDR1 MNHNS, CDR2 SASEGT. The CDR3 coding sequence is TGTGCCAGCAGTGAAGACAGGGCCTACGAGCAGTACTTC. This gives the protein CASSEDRAYEQYF.

This clone was seen just once. V and J are TRBV7-9 and TRBJ2-5, with TRBD1 matching 7 bases. V lost 5 bases and J lost 4; bases outside the gene matches: 7. The CDR3 consists of 14 residues. Germline V gene data show CDR1 as SEHNR and CDR2 as FQNEAQ (reference sequence). DNA for the CDR3: TGTGCCAGCAGCCCACGACAGGGCGCAGAGACCCAGTACTTC. Encoded protein: CASSPRQGAETQYF.

The chain has TRBV10-2 and TRBJ1-2, with TRBD1 matching over 8 bases. CDR3 length equals 17 residues. After removal of 2 bases from V and 1 base from J, the junction contained 9 bases not matched to a gene. Germline V gene data show CDR1 as WSHSY and CDR2 as SAAADI. The CDR3 spells CASSEPTKTGDNYGYTF. The CDR3 nucleotides are TGCGCCAGCAGTGAGCCTACCAAGACAGGGGATAACTATGGCTACACCTTC.

The chain couples TRBV5-1 to TRBJ2-5; 10 positions agree with TRBD1. The length of the CDR3 is 19 residues. CDR1 is SGHRS and CDR2 is YFSETQ in the germline V gene. V lost 0 bases to trimming and J lost 3 bases; unmatched junction nucleotides: 14. CDR3 sequence: CASSLAHRLDGQGEETQYF. As DNA, the CDR3 is TGCGCCAGCAGCTTGGCTCACAGACTGGACGGACAGGGGGAAGAGACCCAGTACTTC.

This chain uses TRBV5-6 with TRBJ2-1; D possibly matches TRBD1 or TRBD2 (5 bases each). Trimming left V 6 bases short and J 7 bases short, with 14 bases between. Per germline, CDR1 SGHDT and CDR2 YYEEEE. The CDR3 covers 13 residues. This CDR3 reads CASNLGGRNEQFF. CDR3 bases: TGTGCCAGCAACCTTGGGGGACGGAATGAGCAGTTCTTC.

V and J are TRBV7-2 and TRBJ2-4; TRBD2 agrees at 10 bases. The junction had 6 bases not matched to a gene; V was cut back by 6 bases and J by 1 base. Germline CDR1 is SGHTA and CDR2 is FQGNSA. The CDR3 is 16 residues long. The CDR3 protein is CASSSSGGLAKNIQYF. The DNA of the CDR3 is TGTGCCAGCAGTTCTAGCGGGGGACTTGCCAAAAACATTCAGTACTTC.

The rearrangement uses TRBV5-1 and TRBJ2-1; 8 bases align to TRBD2. The V gene's germline CDR1 is SGHRS and CDR2 YFSETQ. Trimming took 0 bases from V and 12 from J; bases not matched to a gene: 2. The CDR3 spans 12 residues. The CDR3 sequence is CASSLGTSWQFF. The CDR3 nucleotides read TGCGCCAGCAGCTTGGGGACTAGCTGGCAGTTCTTC.

This clone was seen just once. The chain joins TRBV6-6 to TRBJ1-3; 7 positions match TRBD1. This CDR3 has 14 amino acids. From germline, CDR1 is MNHNY and CDR2 SVGAGI (reference sequence). With V trimmed by 6 bases and J by 4 bases, 6 bases remained unmatched. The CDR3 spells CASRTGTLGNTIYF. DNA for the CDR3: TGTGCCAGCAGGACAGGGACCCTCGGAAACACCATATATTTT.

V is TRBV30 and J is TRBJ2-3; D is possibly TRBD1 (5 bases). Trimming took 6 bases from V and 2 from J, leaving 12 bases between them. Germline V gives CDR1 GTSNPN, CDR2 SVGIG (reference sequence). This CDR3 comprises 13 residues. The CDR3, as DNA: TGTGCCTGTTTGGGGCGAGTCACAGATACGCAGTATTTT. This encodes CACLGRVTDTQYF.

Only one count was recorded for this clone. The chain recombines TRBV24-1 with TRBJ2-1, with 8 bases identical to TRBD2. V shed 5 bases, J shed 7 bases, and the junction held 9 bases outside the gene matches. The CDR3 runs to 15 residues. CDR1 KGHDR and CDR2 SFDVKD come from the germline V gene. CDR3 region: CATSGVAGRGNEQFF. The CDR3 DNA follows: TGTGCCACCAGTGGGGTAGCGGGAAGAGGTAATGAGCAGTTCTTC.

The chain employs TRBV5-1 and TRBJ2-2; TRBD2 might be the D (6 bases). V was clipped by 1 base and J by 7 bases, with 17 bases between them. The germline gives CDR1 SGHRS, CDR2 YFSETQ. The CDR3 covers 16 residues. CDR3 sequence: CASSLPRGDGNGELFF. CDR3 sequence (DNA): TGCGCCAGCAGCTTGCCGCGCGGGGATGGAAACGGGGAGCTGTTTTTT.

This clone was observed a handful of times. CDR3: CASSLGGSYSNQPQHF. In DNA, the CDR3 is TGTGCCAGCAGCTTAGGGGGGAGCTATAGCAATCAGCCCCAGCATTTT. The rearrangement uses TRBV7-8 and TRBJ1-5, with a weak D call TRBD1 (5 bases). V was shortened by 1 base and J by 0 bases, with 10 bases between the two germline ends. Germline V gene sequence: CDR1 SGHVS, CDR2 FQNEAQ. CDR3 size: 16 residues.

The chain links TRBV5-6 to TRBJ1-2; D is ambiguous. Germline-derived CDR1 and CDR2 are SGHDT and YYEEEE. The germline V and J ends were trimmed by 0 bases and 7 bases, with 10 bases remaining between them. This CDR3 is 13 amino acids long. The CDR3 sequence is CASSLGTEIGYTF. The CDR3 nucleotides are TGTGCCAGCAGCTTGGGGACGGAGATTGGCTACACCTTC.

This chain links TRBV6-5 with TRBJ2-6, with TRBD2 as a possible D gene (6 bases). This CDR3 spans 15 amino acids. Germline V gives CDR1 MNHEY, CDR2 SVGAGI. Between the trimmed V and J ends, which lost 8 bases and 0 bases, there was a span of 11 bases. The CDR3 reads CASCWDSSGANVLTF. CDR3 nucleotides: TGTGCCAGCTGTTGGGACTCCTCTGGGGCCAACGTCCTGACTTTC.

The V gene is TRBV27, the J gene TRBJ2-7, with 11 positions matching TRBD1. There are 18 residues in the CDR3. V lost 0 bases and J lost 0; bases outside the gene matches: 7. Per the germline V gene, CDR1 is MNHEY and CDR2 is SMNVEV (reference sequence). In nucleotides, the CDR3 is TGTGCCAGCAGTTTATCTCCGTCGGGACAGGGGGGCTCCTACGAGCAGTACTTC. It codes for CASSLSPSGQGGSYEQYF.

The count of this clone is one. This sequence joins TRBV24-1 and TRBJ2-1; 7 positions agree with TRBD2. The junction had 10 bases not matched to a gene; V was cut back by 5 bases and J by 4 bases. CDR3 length: 16 residues. CDR1 and CDR2 (germline): KGHDR, SFDVKD. This chain's CDR3 is CATSAIDGTTYNEQFF. CDR3 nucleotides: TGTGCCACCAGTGCGATCGATGGGACTACGTACAATGAGCAGTTCTTC.

This chain uses TRBV30 with TRBJ1-2; D is perhaps TRBD1 (6 bases). The ends were cut back, 1 base at V and 4 bases at J, with 16 bases in the middle. CDR1 and CDR2 (germline): GTSNPN, SVGIG (reference sequence). This CDR3 contains 15 residues. CDR3 sequence reads: CAWSALTGPAYGYTF. The CDR3 DNA sequence: TGTGCCTGGAGTGCCCTTACAGGGCCCGCCTATGGCTACACCTTC.

The chain carries TRBV6-2 or TRBV6-3 and TRBJ1-2; D gene unclear. Germline loops: CDR1 MNHEY, CDR2 SVGEGT. The length of the CDR3 is 14 residues. The V gene lost 1 base and the J gene lost 2 bases, with 8 bases spanning the gap. The CDR3 is CASSYFPGNYGYTF. CDR3 in DNA: TGTGCCAGCAGTTACTTTCCAGGAAACTATGGCTACACCTTC.

CDR3 coding DNA: TGCGCCAGCAGTCAATCGATGGCCTATTACCACGAGCAGTACTTC. Translation: CASSQSMAYYHEQYF. The chain recombines TRBV23-1 with TRBJ2-7; D is ambiguous. TRBV23-1 is an open reading frame, and its role is uncertain. This CDR3 has 15 residues. Trimming stripped 0 bases from V and 5 bases from J, with 14 bases between.

The chain is built from TRBV29-1 and TRBJ1-5; the D gene is possibly TRBD1 (5 bases). V lost 7 bases and J lost 9, with 13 bases in between. CDR3 length equals 11 residues. From germline, CDR1 is SQVTM and CDR2 ANQGSEA. In DNA form, the CDR3 reads TGCAGCGCCGGGGACCTGGGGCCCCAGCATTTT. As protein: CSAGDLGPQHF.

The chain links TRBV2 to TRBJ1-5, with TRBD1 as a possible D gene (6 bases). Between the trimmed V and J ends, which lost 5 bases and 4 bases, there was a span of 12 bases. Per the germline V gene, CDR1 is SNHLY and CDR2 is FYNNEI. This CDR3 is 14 amino acids long. The CDR3 DNA follows: TGTGCCAGCAGTCAAGACAGGTATAATCAGCCCCAGCATTTT. Its translation: CASSQDRYNQPQHF.

V is TRBV4-1 and J is TRBJ1-2; D is undetermined. The CDR3 is 11 amino acids. The germline V and J ends were trimmed by 5 bases and 8 bases, with 9 bases remaining between them. Germline V gene lookup returns CDR1 MGHRA and CDR2 YSYEKL. DNA of the CDR3: TGCGCCAGCAGCTCTTATGAAGGCTACACCTTC. This sequence encodes CASSSYEGYTF.

The genes are TRBV5-1 and TRBJ2-7; 8 bases align to TRBD2. The CDR3 is 13 amino acids. The trim removed 5 bases at V and 3 bases at J, leaving 4 bases unmatched. Germline V gene lookup returns CDR1 SGHRS and CDR2 YFSETQ. CDR3 DNA: TGCGCCAGCAGACCCGGGACTAGCTACGAGCAGTACTTC. Encoded protein: CASRPGTSYEQYF.

Details on this clone: Other DNA sequences in the same sample also yield this CDR3. The chain recombines TRBV12-3 or TRBV12-4 with TRBJ1-1; D remains ambiguous. This CDR3 contains 13 residues. The ends were cut back, 3 bases at V and 1 base at J, with 6 bases in the middle. CDR3 coding DNA: TGTGCCAGCAGTTTGGGCGGGAACACTGAAGCTTTCTTT. Translation gives CASSLGGNTEAFF.

The chain employs TRBV11-2 and TRBJ2-1; D could derive from TRBD1 or TRBD2 (6 bases each). The V and J ends lost 5 bases and 5 bases respectively, with 16 bases between them. Germline V gene data show CDR1 as SGHAT and CDR2 as FQNNGV. The CDR3 has 15 amino acids. CDR3 bases: TGTGCCAGCAGCCAAGGGGGGACTGCTGACAATGAGCAGTTCTTC. Encoded protein: CASSQGGTADNEQFF.

J is TRBJ1-2 and V is TRBV5-1; TRBD1 matches 7 bases. Germline V gene data show CDR1 as SGHRS and CDR2 as YFSETQ. The V and J ends lost 3 bases and 0 bases, in that order; junction bases with no gene match: 11. The CDR3 spans 17 residues. In DNA form, the CDR3 reads TGCGCCAGCAGCTCAGACTCGACAGGGTTAGCTAACTATGGCTACACCTTC. Residues: CASSSDSTGLANYGYTF.

The rearrangement links TRBV2 to TRBJ2-6; D remains unclear. The CDR3 contains 14 residues. V lost 6 bases, J lost 1 base, and 7 bases lay in between. Germline CDR1 and CDR2: SNHLY and FYNNEI. CDR3 amino acids: CASRRMSGANVLTF. CDR3 nucleotide sequence: TGTGCCAGCAGAAGGATGTCTGGGGCCAACGTCCTGACTTTC.

V and J are TRBV21-1 and TRBJ1-2. TRBV21-1 is deemed a pseudogene. The CDR3 covers 16 residues. The CDR3 protein is CASSKEEGRTNYGYTF. CDR3 nucleotide sequence: TGTGCCAGCAGCAAAGAGGAGGGGCGAACTAACTATGGCTACACCTTC.

The chain carries TRBV5-4 and TRBJ1-3; maybe TRBD1 (5 bases). CDR1 is SGHNT and CDR2 is YYREEE in the germline V gene (reference sequence). The CDR3 loop spans 15 amino acids. Trimming removed 4 bases from V and 0 bases from J, with 11 bases in between. CDR3 DNA: TGTGCCAGCAGCCCCGGTGGGGCCTCTGGAAACACCATATATTTT. Protein sequence: CASSPGGASGNTIYF.